This TCR beta chain was captured in a study of T cell repertoires in cytomegalovirus infection. Study in general: An indication of both CMV infection and matching HLA type came from public TCR beta signatures. Overall study findings and caveats: CMV carriers having the relevant HLA were flagged by cumulative public TCR beta family frequency. The ex vivo response was dominated by HLA-C-restricted CMV-specific TCR beta clonotypes.

MiXCR, run by TCRdb on the reads, gives a single entry per CDR3 protein. The data contain around 430,000 distinct CDR3 sequences, about 44% of them singletons. This clonotype was seen a handful of times. Its antigen is still unknown. Germline-derived CDR1 and CDR2 are SEHNR and FQNEAQ (reference sequence). The V segment lost 6 bases and the J segment 10 bases; nucleotides outside the gene matches: 13. The CDR3 totals 16 residues. This sample comprised cultured PBMCs, obtained from culture after CMV antigen stimulation. The TCR was taken from a human donor in good health (CMV status not recorded). Some clones in this sample may be carry-over from other donors' samples. The genes are TRBV7-9 and TRBJ1-6; 9 bases are shared with TRBD1. CDR3 DNA sequence: TGTGCCAGCAGTTTTGGGGCCGGGACAGGGTCGTCACCCCTCCACTTT. Its protein product is CASSFGAGTGSSPLHF. The whole variable domain, remainder taken from reference TRBV7-9 and TRBJ1-6, is DTGVSQNPRHKITKRGQNVTFRCDPISEHNRLYWYRQTLGQGPEFLTYFQNEAQLEKSRLLSDRFSAERPKGSFSTLEIQRTEQGDSAMYLCASSFGAGTGSSPLHFGNGTRLTVT.